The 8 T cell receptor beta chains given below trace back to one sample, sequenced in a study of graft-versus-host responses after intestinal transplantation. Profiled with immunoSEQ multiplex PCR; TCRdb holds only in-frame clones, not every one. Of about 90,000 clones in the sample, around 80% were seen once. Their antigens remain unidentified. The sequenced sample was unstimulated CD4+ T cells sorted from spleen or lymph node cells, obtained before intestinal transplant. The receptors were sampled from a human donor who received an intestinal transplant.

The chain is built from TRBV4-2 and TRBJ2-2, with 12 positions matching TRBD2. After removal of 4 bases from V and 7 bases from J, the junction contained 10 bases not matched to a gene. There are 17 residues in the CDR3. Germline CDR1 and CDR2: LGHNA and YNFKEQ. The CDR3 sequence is CASSRTTSGSGVGELFF. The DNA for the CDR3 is TGTGCCAGCAGCCGCACGACTAGCGGGAGTGGAGTCGGGGAGCTGTTTTTT.

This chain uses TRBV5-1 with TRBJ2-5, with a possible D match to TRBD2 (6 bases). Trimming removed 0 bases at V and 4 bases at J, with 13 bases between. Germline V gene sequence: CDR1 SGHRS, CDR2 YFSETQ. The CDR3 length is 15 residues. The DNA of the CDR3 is TGCGCCAGCAGCTTGGGCGGGCAGGGAGGAGAGACCCAGTACTTC. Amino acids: CASSLGGQGGETQYF.

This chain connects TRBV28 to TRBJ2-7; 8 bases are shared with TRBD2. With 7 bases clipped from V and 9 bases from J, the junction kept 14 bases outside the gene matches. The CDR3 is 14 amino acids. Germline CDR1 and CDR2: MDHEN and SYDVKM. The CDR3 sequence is CASNPAGAGSGQYF. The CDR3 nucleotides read TGTGCCAGCAATCCAGCGGGAGCAGGGTCAGGGCAGTACTTC.

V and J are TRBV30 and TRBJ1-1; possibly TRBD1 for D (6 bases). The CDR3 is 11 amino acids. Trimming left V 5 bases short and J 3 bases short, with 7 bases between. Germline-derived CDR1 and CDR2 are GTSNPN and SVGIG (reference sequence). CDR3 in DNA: TGTGCCTGGCAGGGGTACACTGAAGCTTTCTTT. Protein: CAWQGYTEAFF.

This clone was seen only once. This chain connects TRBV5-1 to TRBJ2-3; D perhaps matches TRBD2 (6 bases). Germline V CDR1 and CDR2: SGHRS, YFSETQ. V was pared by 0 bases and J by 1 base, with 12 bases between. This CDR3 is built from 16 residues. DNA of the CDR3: TGCGCCAGCAGCTTGGAAAGGACTACCGGCACAGATACGCAGTATTTT. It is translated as CASSLERTTGTDTQYF.

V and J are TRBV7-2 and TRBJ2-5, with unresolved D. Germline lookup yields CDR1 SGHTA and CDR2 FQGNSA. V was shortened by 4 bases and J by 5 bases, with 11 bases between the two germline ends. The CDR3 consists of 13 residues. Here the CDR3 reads CASSSEWWETQYF. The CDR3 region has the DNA TGTGCCAGCAGCTCGGAGTGGTGGGAGACCCAGTACTTC.

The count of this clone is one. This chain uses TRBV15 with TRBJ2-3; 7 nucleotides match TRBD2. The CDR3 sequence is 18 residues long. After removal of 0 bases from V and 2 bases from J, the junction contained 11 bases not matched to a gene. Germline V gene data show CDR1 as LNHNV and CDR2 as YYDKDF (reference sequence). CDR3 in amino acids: CATSRDWWLAENTDTQYF. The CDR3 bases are TGTGCCACCAGCAGAGATTGGTGGCTAGCGGAGAACACAGATACGCAGTATTTT.

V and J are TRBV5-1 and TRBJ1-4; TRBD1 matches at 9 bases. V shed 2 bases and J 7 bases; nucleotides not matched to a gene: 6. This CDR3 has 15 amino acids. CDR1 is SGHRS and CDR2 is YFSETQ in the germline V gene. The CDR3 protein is CASSFGGQGSEKLFF. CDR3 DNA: TGCGCCAGCAGCTTCGGGGGACAGGGTAGTGAAAAACTGTTTTTT.